This T cell receptor beta chain was profiled in a study of cytomegalovirus exposure and HLA in healthy donors. General study points: In a later analysis, HLA-associated TCR beta chains were more clonally expanded than equally common others.

Germline V lookup: CDR1 MNHEY, CDR2 SVGAGI. Between the trimmed V and J ends, which lost 0 bases and 4 bases, there was a span of 10 bases. This CDR3 has 15 residues. On this clone: Its antigen remains unknown.

Both 60 Vbeta primers and 13 Jbeta primers went into the PCR. TCRdb's table, derived via immunoSEQ multiplex PCR, lists solely in-frame clones and lacks some. This table has approximately 70,000 clones, roughly 78% appearing once. This TCR derives from a man aged 35 to 55 in good health and CMV-seronegative. The gene calls are TRBV6-5 and TRBJ1-5; D is possibly TRBD1 (5 bases). Sequencing was done on a sample of PBMCs. In DNA form, the CDR3 reads TGTGCCAGCAGTTACTCCGGGAGGGGAAATCAGCCCCAGCATTTT. Translation gives CASSYSGRGNQPQHF.